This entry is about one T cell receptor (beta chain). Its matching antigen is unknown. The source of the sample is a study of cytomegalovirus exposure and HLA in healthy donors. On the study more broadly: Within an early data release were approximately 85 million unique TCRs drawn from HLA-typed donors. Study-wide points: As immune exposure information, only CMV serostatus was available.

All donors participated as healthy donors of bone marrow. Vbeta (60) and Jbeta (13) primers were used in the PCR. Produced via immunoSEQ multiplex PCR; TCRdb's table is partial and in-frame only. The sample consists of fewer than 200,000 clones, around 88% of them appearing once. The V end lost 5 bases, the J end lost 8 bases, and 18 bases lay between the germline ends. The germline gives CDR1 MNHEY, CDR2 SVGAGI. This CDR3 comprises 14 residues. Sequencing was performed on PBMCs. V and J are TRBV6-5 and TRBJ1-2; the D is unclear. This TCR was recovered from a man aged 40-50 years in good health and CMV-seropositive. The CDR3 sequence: CASSESVFFQGYTF. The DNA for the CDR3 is TGTGCCAGCAGTGAATCGGTCTTTTTCCAAGGCTACACCTTC.